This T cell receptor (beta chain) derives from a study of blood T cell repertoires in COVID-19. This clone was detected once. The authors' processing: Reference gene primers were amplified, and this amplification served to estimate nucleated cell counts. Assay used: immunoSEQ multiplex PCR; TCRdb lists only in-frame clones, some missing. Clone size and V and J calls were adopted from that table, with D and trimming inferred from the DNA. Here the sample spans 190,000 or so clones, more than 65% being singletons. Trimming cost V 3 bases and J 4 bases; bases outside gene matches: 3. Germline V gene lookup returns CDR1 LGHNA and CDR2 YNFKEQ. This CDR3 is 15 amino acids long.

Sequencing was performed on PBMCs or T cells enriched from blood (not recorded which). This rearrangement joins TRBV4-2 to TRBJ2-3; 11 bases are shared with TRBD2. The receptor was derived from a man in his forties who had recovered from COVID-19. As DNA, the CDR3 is TGTGCCAGCAGCCATAGCGGGGGGGCAGCAGATACGCAGTATTTT. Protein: CASSHSGGAADTQYF.